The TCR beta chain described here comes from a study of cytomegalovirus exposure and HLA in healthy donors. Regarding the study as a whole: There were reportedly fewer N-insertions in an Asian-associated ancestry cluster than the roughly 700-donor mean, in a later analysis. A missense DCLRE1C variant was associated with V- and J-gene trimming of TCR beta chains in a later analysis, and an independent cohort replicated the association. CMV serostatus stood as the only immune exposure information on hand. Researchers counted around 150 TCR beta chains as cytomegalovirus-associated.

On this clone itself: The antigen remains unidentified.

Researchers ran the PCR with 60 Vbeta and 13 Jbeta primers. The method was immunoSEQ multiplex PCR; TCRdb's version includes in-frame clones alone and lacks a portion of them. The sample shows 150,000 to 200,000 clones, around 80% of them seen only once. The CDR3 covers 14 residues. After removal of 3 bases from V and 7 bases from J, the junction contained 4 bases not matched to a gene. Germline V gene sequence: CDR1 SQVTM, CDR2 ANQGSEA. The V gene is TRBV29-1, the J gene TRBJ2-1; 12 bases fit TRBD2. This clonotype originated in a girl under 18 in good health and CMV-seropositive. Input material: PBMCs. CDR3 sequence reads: CSVDASGRDNEQFF. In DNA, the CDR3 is TGCAGCGTTGACGCTAGCGGGAGGGATAATGAGCAGTTCTTC.